The 4 T cell receptor beta chains below were found in one sample sequenced in a study of memory CD4+ T cells and cytomegalovirus serostatus. Using immunoSEQ multiplex PCR, the repertoire was profiled, and TCRdb retains in-frame clones only, with some absent. The sample lists approximately 88,000 clones; about four fifths were seen once. The sort gate was single viable CD3+CD4+CD8-CD45RO+ cells for memory CD4+ T cells. The sample comprised memory CD4+ T cells from blood. The source is an adult in good health and CMV-seropositive.

The chain joins TRBV7-2 to TRBJ2-7; D not resolved. V was shortened by 1 base and J by 0 bases, with 1 base between the two germline ends. CDR1 and CDR2 from the germline V gene are SGHTA and FQGNSA. The CDR3 loop spans 12 amino acids. The chain's CDR3 is CASSLVSYEQYF. CDR3 nucleotide sequence: TGTGCCAGCAGCTTAGTCTCCTACGAGCAGTACTTC.

As concerns this clone: Because it lacks the conserved phenylalanine or tryptophan at the end, this CDR3 is likely a read error. It is unclear where the CDR3 begins or ends on the DNA, so no DNA is shown, and the CDR3 is as TCRdb lists it. The chain joins TRBV29-1 to TRBJ1-2. Germline V CDR1 and CDR2: SQVTM, ANQGSEA. Counting both end residues, the CDR3 totals 9 amino acids. This chain's CDR3 is CSVEARRRL.

V is TRBV5-4 and J is TRBJ1-5; 7 positions match TRBD1. V trimming: 4 bases; J trimming: 1 base; junction bases outside the gene matches: 5. The germline V gene has CDR1 SGHNT and CDR2 YYREEE (reference sequence). The CDR3 runs to 15 residues. The DNA for the CDR3 is TGTGCCAGCAGCCTTCAGGGGGTGAGCAATCAGCCCCAGCATTTT. Encoded protein: CASSLQGVSNQPQHF.

The J gene is TRBJ2-1, the V gene TRBV19, with D maybe TRBD2 (5 bases). V was clipped by 5 bases and J by 5 bases, with 13 bases between them. The germline V gene has CDR1 LNHDA and CDR2 SQIVND (reference sequence). The CDR3 has 14 amino acids. CDR3 sequence: CASSERLYHNEQFF. The CDR3 region has the DNA TGTGCCAGTAGTGAGCGGCTCTACCACAATGAGCAGTTCTTC.